This TCR beta chain originates from a study of T cell responses to AZD1222 COVID-19 vaccine. Notes on the study in general: Along spike, vaccine-associated CD4 TCRs were found throughout, with dominance at 160-218 and 743-854.

This table comes from immunoSEQ multiplex PCR, and its TCRdb copy is limited to in-frame clones, with some not included. This repertoire shows approximately 94,000 clones, 85% to 95% found once; its top ten account for 1.5% to 2%. About this clone: What it recognizes is unknown.

This CDR3 comprises 16 residues. The V end was cut by 6 bases, the J end by 6 bases, with 23 bases between. The chain recombines TRBV23-1 with TRBJ1-1; D perhaps matches TRBD1 (5 bases). TRBV23-1 is an open reading frame, and its role is uncertain. This specimen consisted of peripheral blood, obtained on day 0 of AZD1222 vaccination. This clonotype was sampled from an adult in good health. The CDR3 sequence is CASSRIGTPESSEAFF. For the CDR3, the DNA is TGCGCCAGCAGCAGAATAGGGACGCCTGAAAGTTCTGAAGCTTTCTTT.